This entry concerns a single T cell receptor beta chain. These data are taken from a study of T cell responses to AZD1222 COVID-19 vaccine. The data were produced by immunoSEQ multiplex PCR, yet TCRdb's version contains in-frame clones alone and is incomplete. The sample gives nearly 110,000 clones, over 80% of which show up once; under 9.5% is in the top ten. Germline lookup yields CDR1 SGHRS and CDR2 YFSETQ. Trimming removed 4 bases at V and 2 bases at J, with 12 bases between. This CDR3 spans 14 amino acids. The sequenced sample was peripheral blood, obtained 28 days after the second AZD1222 dose. The chain carries TRBV5-1 and TRBJ1-1; possible D gene TRBD1, 5 bases. This receptor was identified in an adult who received the AZD1222 COVID-19 vaccine. The CDR3 loop is CASSGRDLNTEAFF. CDR3 sequence (DNA): TGCGCCAGCAGCGGTCGGGACCTAAACACTGAAGCTTTCTTT.